Reported below is one T cell receptor (beta chain). Its antigen is not identified. TCRdb's copy holds only in-frame clones and misses some; the assay was immunoSEQ multiplex PCR. The sample records millions of clones, roughly 93% being singletons. This sample is drawn from a study of shared clonotypes between healthy human individuals. Overall study results and limits: The authors sampled blood alone, and tissue repertoires likely differ.

Looked up from germline, CDR1 is SGHRS and CDR2 is YFSETQ. The CDR3 has 16 amino acids. V was trimmed by 4 bases and J by 1 base, leaving 17 bases between them. This TCR was recovered from a man between 18 and 29 years old in good health. Some clones in this sample may be carry-over from other donors' samples. The gene calls are TRBV5-1 and TRBJ1-1; a weak D match, TRBD1 (5 bases). Specimen: naive CD4+ T cells from PBMCs. Subset meaning: CD45RA+ positively selected. CDR3 coding DNA: TGCGCCAGCAGCCACAGGCCGACGGACCCGAACACTGAAGCTTTCTTT. Translation gives CASSHRPTDPNTEAFF.